These 23 T cell receptor beta chains originate from one sample sequenced in a study of OX40 agonist ivuxolimab in advanced cancers. Some clones are missing from TCRdb's copy, which holds only in-frame ones; the method was immunoSEQ multiplex PCR. In the table there are some 76,000 clones, 93% of which are singletons. The sample consisted of CD4+ or CD8+ T cells sorted from blood, taken in a trial of the OX40 agonist ivuxolimab. These receptors originate from an adult with an advanced solid tumor such as melanoma, head and neck, liver or kidney cancer.

The chain carries TRBV4-2 and TRBJ2-7, with 10 bases fitting TRBD2. V gave up 3 bases and J gave up 2 bases; unmatched junction bases: 4. CDR1 is LGHNA, CDR2 YNFKEQ, per germline. The CDR3 is 15 residues long. CDR3 in amino acids: CASSHRAGGPYEQYF. The CDR3, as DNA: TGTGCCAGCAGCCACCGAGCGGGAGGGCCCTACGAGCAGTACTTC.

The rearrangement links TRBV4-3 to TRBJ1-2; no reliable D call. The CDR3 runs to 14 residues. Germline V gene data show CDR1 as LGHNA and CDR2 as YSLEER. The V end was cut by 1 base, the J end by 4 bases, with 10 bases between. CDR3 amino acids: CASSQALGFYGYTF. The CDR3 DNA sequence: TGCGCCAGCAGCCAAGCGTTGGGCTTCTATGGCTACACCTTC.

This chain connects TRBV15 to TRBJ2-7, with TRBD2 matching 7 bases. The CDR3 extends over 12 amino acids. Per germline, CDR1 LNHNV and CDR2 YYDKDF (reference sequence). After removal of 8 bases from V and 4 bases from J, the junction contained 5 bases not matched to a gene. The CDR3 nucleotides are TGTGCCACCGGACGGGGGGATTACGAGCAGTACTTC. Protein sequence: CATGRGDYEQYF.

V gene TRBV5-1 combines with J gene TRBJ2-7; D is unresolved. The CDR3 runs 13 residues. Deletions cut 1 base from V and 2 bases from J, with 7 bases between. Per germline, CDR1 SGHRS and CDR2 YFSETQ. The CDR3 spells CASSLNSAYEQYF. The CDR3 nucleotides are TGCGCCAGCAGCTTGAACAGTGCCTACGAGCAGTACTTC.

This chain connects TRBV19 to TRBJ1-4, with TRBD1 as a possible D gene (6 bases). Per germline, CDR1 LNHDA and CDR2 SQIVND (reference sequence). The CDR3 sequence is 14 residues long. The ends were cut back, 3 bases at V and 12 bases at J, with 17 bases in the middle. The CDR3 loop reads CASSIGAGDGQLFF. The CDR3, as DNA: TGTGCCAGTAGTATTGGGGCAGGGGATGGTCAACTGTTTTTT.

V usage is TRBV14 and J usage is TRBJ2-7, with TRBD2 matching 12 bases. This CDR3 comprises 18 residues. After removal of 3 bases from V and 3 bases from J, the junction contained 12 bases not matched to a gene. The V gene's germline CDR1 is SGHDN and CDR2 FVKESK. CDR3 coding DNA: TGTGCCAGCAGCCAGAGGGCTAGCGGGGGGGTGAATCACTACGAGCAGTACTTC. It yields the protein CASSQRASGGVNHYEQYF.

The CDR3 DNA reads as TGTGCCATCAGTGCCGGGACTAGCGGGAGCCCGAACACCGGGGAGCTGTTTTTT. Its translation is CAISAGTSGSPNTGELFF. The rearrangement joins TRBV10-3 to TRBJ2-2; 14 bases align to TRBD2. Unmatched junction bases numbered 4, after V lost 4 bases and J lost 0 bases. The CDR3 length is 18 residues. From germline, CDR1 is ENHRY and CDR2 SYGVKD.

The genes are TRBV10-1 and TRBJ2-2, with D unclear. Germline assignment: CDR1 WNHNN and CDR2 SYGVQD (reference sequence). This CDR3 spans 13 amino acids. Trimming removed 4 bases at V and 6 bases at J, with 9 bases between. For the CDR3, the DNA is TGCGCCAGCAGTGTCTCTAGTCCCGGGGAGCTGTTTTTT. It translates to CASSVSSPGELFF.

J is TRBJ2-3 and V is TRBV7-6; possible D gene TRBD1, 7 bases. Looked up from germline, CDR1 is SGHVS and CDR2 is FNYEAQ. The CDR3 covers 16 residues. Trimming stripped 2 bases from V and 5 bases from J, with 17 bases between. Here the CDR3 DNA reads TGTGCCAGCAGCTTAAGAGGGGGCGGGAATGTAGATACGCAGTATTTT. Protein product: CASSLRGGGNVDTQYF.

The chain has TRBV27 and TRBJ2-3; 9 bases align to TRBD2. CDR1 and CDR2 from the germline V gene are MNHEY and SMNVEV (reference sequence). There are 13 residues in the CDR3. V shed 10 bases and J 2 bases; nucleotides not matched to a gene: 4. CDR3: CATLAGATDTQYF. The DNA of the CDR3 is TGTGCCACCTTAGCGGGGGCCACAGATACGCAGTATTTT.

V and J are TRBV29-1 and TRBJ1-1; no clear D gene. CDR3 length: 15 amino acids. Deletions cut 7 bases from V and 4 bases from J, with 22 bases between. Looked up from germline, CDR1 is SQVTM and CDR2 is ANQGSEA. The CDR3 DNA is TGCAGCGGTCAAAGGATAGATTACAAGGCCACTGAAGCTTTCTTT. This codes for CSGQRIDYKATEAFF.

This chain uses TRBV7-9 with TRBJ2-5; D is possibly TRBD1 or TRBD2 (5 bases each). Germline CDR1 reads SEHNR; CDR2 reads FQNEAQ (reference sequence). The V gene lost 7 bases and the J gene lost 5 bases, with 14 bases spanning the gap. There are 13 residues in the CDR3. CDR3: CASTVGTAETQYF. The CDR3 bases are TGTGCCAGCACAGTAGGGACGGCGGAGACCCAGTACTTC.

The CDR3, as DNA: TGTGCCAGCAGTACAGGGGGGGTCGTGCCCCAGCATTTT. It specifies CASSTGGVVPQHF. V usage is TRBV6-5 and J usage is TRBJ1-5, with 8 bases lining up with TRBD1. Germline loops: CDR1 MNHEY, CDR2 SVGAGI. With 5 bases clipped from V and 9 bases from J, the junction kept 6 bases outside the gene matches. The CDR3 has 13 amino acids.

The genes are TRBV27 and TRBJ2-6, with unresolved D. V shed 2 bases and J shed 2 bases, with 7 bases lying between them. Germline V lookup: CDR1 MNHEY, CDR2 SMNVEV (reference sequence). This CDR3 is 15 amino acids long. This CDR3 is CASSLVGAGANVLTF. The CDR3 DNA follows: TGTGCCAGCAGTTTAGTTGGGGCTGGGGCCAACGTCCTGACTTTC.

This sequence joins TRBV27 and TRBJ2-1, with D possibly matching TRBD2 (5 bases). The CDR3 length is 15 residues. Germline CDR1 reads MNHEY; CDR2 reads SMNVEV (reference sequence). The V end lost 0 bases, the J end lost 4 bases, and 10 bases lay between the germline ends. The CDR3 DNA reads as TGTGCCAGCAGTTTATCGAGGACTTCTTACAATGAGCAGTTCTTC. This sequence encodes CASSLSRTSYNEQFF.

The chain uses TRBV29-1 and TRBJ2-7, with TRBD1 as a possible D gene (5 bases). CDR1 is SQVTM and CDR2 is ANQGSEA in the germline V gene. Trimming left V 2 bases short and J 0 bases short, with 14 bases between. The CDR3 loop spans 15 amino acids. The CDR3, as DNA: TGCAGCGTTGAATCGACAGCTGAAACCTCCTACGAGCAGTACTTC. Its protein product is CSVESTAETSYEQYF.

J is TRBJ2-1 and V is TRBV6-5; 9 bases line up with TRBD1. The CDR3 has 15 amino acids. V dropped 0 bases and J dropped 7; count of bases not matched to a gene: 4. The germline V gene encodes CDR1 MNHEY and CDR2 SVGAGI. The CDR3 region is CASSYSGQGFNEQFF. The CDR3 DNA reads as TGTGCCAGCAGTTACTCGGGACAGGGTTTTAATGAGCAGTTCTTC.

V and J are TRBV4-1 and TRBJ2-3; D is undetermined. This CDR3 contains 17 residues. Germline V gene lookup returns CDR1 MGHRA and CDR2 YSYEKL. The V and J ends lost 0 bases and 1 base respectively, with 14 bases between them. The CDR3 spells CASSQDFTGRGTDTQYF. The CDR3 DNA is TGCGCCAGCAGCCAAGATTTTACGGGTCGGGGCACAGATACGCAGTATTTT.

The J gene is TRBJ1-2, the V gene TRBV7-9; 8 positions match TRBD1. V trimming: 6 bases; J trimming: 3 bases; junction bases outside the gene matches: 12. Germline V gives CDR1 SEHNR, CDR2 FQNEAQ (reference sequence). CDR3 length: 16 amino acids. CDR3 sequence: CASSSYPRGPDYGYTF. The CDR3 nucleotides are TGTGCCAGCAGTTCGTACCCCAGGGGGCCGGACTATGGCTACACCTTC.

The chain joins TRBV5-6 to TRBJ2-1, with D possibly TRBD1 on 5 matching bases. This CDR3 is 12 amino acids long. Per the germline V gene, CDR1 is SGHDT and CDR2 is YYEEEE. V was clipped by 5 bases and J by 7 bases, with 10 bases between them. The CDR3 region has the DNA TGTGCCAGCAGTCAGGGCAAAAATGAGCAGTTCTTC. It is translated as CASSQGKNEQFF. The full variable domain, with the rest looked up from reference TRBV5-6 and TRBJ2-1, is DAGVTQSPTHLIKTRGQQVTLRCSPKSGHDTVSWYQQALGQGPQFIFQYYEEEERQRGNFPDRFSGHQFPNYSSELNVNALLLGDSALYLCASSQGKNEQFFGPGTRLTVL.

The chain links TRBV6-5 to TRBJ2-7; a weak D match, TRBD1 (6 bases). Germline CDR1 reads MNHEY; CDR2 reads SVGAGI. V was trimmed by 8 bases and J by 5 bases, leaving 16 bases between them. This CDR3 is built from 13 residues. The CDR3 loop is CASSPQGIDEQYF. CDR3 coding DNA: TGTGCCAGCTCCCCTCAGGGGATCGACGAGCAGTACTTC.

This chain connects TRBV30 to TRBJ2-7; weak D call: TRBD2 (7 bases). The CDR3 is 13 residues long. V was clipped by 3 bases and J by 4 bases, with 13 bases between them. The germline V gene encodes CDR1 GTSNPN and CDR2 SVGIG (reference sequence). CDR3 nucleotide sequence: TGTGCCTGGAGCCTAGGGGGGGGGTACGAGCAGTACTTC. It encodes CAWSLGGGYEQYF.

This chain joins TRBV5-4 and TRBJ1-4; D is unclear. The CDR3 contains 14 residues. The germline CDR1 and CDR2 sequences are SGHNT and YYREEE (reference sequence). The V end was cut by 2 bases, the J end by 7 bases, with 12 bases between. The CDR3 here is CASSFSPAGEKLFF. CDR3 DNA: TGTGCCAGCAGCTTTTCCCCCGCTGGTGAAAAACTGTTTTTT.